This passage covers 18 T cell receptor beta chains from one sample sequenced in a study of CD8+ T cells in alopecia areata. Treatment specified: oral pan-JAK inhibitor, 5-10 mg twice daily. After isolation, RNA underwent reverse transcription to generate cDNA as the sequencing template. Profiled with immunoSEQ multiplex PCR; TCRdb holds only in-frame clones, not every one. The repertoire holds around 100,000 clones, with around 54% as singletons. The source was CD4+ T cells sorted from blood, collected at week 24, from a patient treated with tofacitinib. All receptors come from a human donor with alopecia areata.

The chain combines TRBV30 with TRBJ1-2, with D uncertain. The CDR3 is made up of 11 amino acids. Trimming took off 2 bases at V and 5 bases at J, with 6 bases between the two ends. CDR1 and CDR2 (germline): GTSNPN, SVGIG (reference sequence). CDR3 sequence: CAWSLLYGYTF. The CDR3 DNA follows: TGTGCCTGGAGTTTATTATATGGCTACACCTTC.

The chain couples TRBV2 to TRBJ2-3; a possible D gene is TRBD2 (7 bases). The CDR3 sequence is 14 residues long. With 10 bases removed from V and 2 bases from J, the gap between germline ends came to 16 bases. The germline CDR1 and CDR2 sequences are SNHLY and FYNNEI. CDR3 sequence reads: CATGGRGYTDTQYF. Written as DNA, the CDR3 is TGTGCCACCGGGGGGCGGGGGTACACAGATACGCAGTATTTT.

This clone was detected a few times. J is TRBJ2-7 and V is TRBV29-1; possible D gene TRBD1, 6 bases. The CDR3 sequence is 11 residues long. V was trimmed by 6 bases and J by 2 bases, leaving 8 bases between them. CDR1 and CDR2 (germline): SQVTM, ANQGSEA. CDR3 loop: CSVSGAYEQYF. CDR3 DNA sequence: TGCAGCGTCTCAGGGGCCTACGAGCAGTACTTC.

This clone was recorded a few times. The chain has TRBV4-3 and TRBJ1-5; 7 nucleotides line up with TRBD1. CDR3 length equals 15 residues. Germline V gene sequence: CDR1 LGHNA, CDR2 YSLEER. With V trimmed by 2 bases and J by 4 bases, 5 bases remained unmatched. CDR3 loop: CASSQSAGGNQPQHF. DNA of the CDR3: TGCGCCAGCAGCCAAAGTGCAGGGGGAAATCAGCCCCAGCATTTT.

V and J are TRBV18 and TRBJ1-3; D perhaps matches TRBD1 (6 bases). The V end was cut by 6 bases, the J end by 3 bases, with 12 bases between. Per the germline V gene, CDR1 is KGHSH and CDR2 is LQKENI. The CDR3 runs to 14 residues. CDR3 nucleotide sequence: TGTGCCAGCTCCCCGGACAGACTTGGAAACACCATATATTTT. Its translation is CASSPDRLGNTIYF.

This sequence joins TRBV7-9 and TRBJ1-4, with 7 bases matching TRBD1. Germline V gene sequence: CDR1 SEHNR, CDR2 FQNEAQ (reference sequence). The CDR3 has 15 amino acids. V shed 0 bases and J 5 bases; nucleotides not matched to a gene: 3. The CDR3 spells CASSLAGQTNEKLFF. DNA of the CDR3: TGTGCCAGCAGCTTAGCGGGACAGACGAATGAAAAACTGTTTTTT.

In this sample, this clone turned up a few times. This chain connects TRBV2 to TRBJ2-7; D not resolved. With 1 base removed from V and 3 bases from J, the gap between germline ends came to 10 bases. Per germline, CDR1 SNHLY and CDR2 FYNNEI. CDR3 length: 14 amino acids. Here the CDR3 reads CASSEDYQFYEQYF. The CDR3 coding sequence is TGTGCCAGCAGTGAAGACTACCAGTTCTACGAGCAGTACTTC.

The chain has TRBV6-6 and TRBJ2-7; 7 bases match TRBD2. Trimming removed 5 bases from V and 4 bases from J; junction bases left unmatched: 8. The germline CDR1 and CDR2 sequences are MNHNY and SVGAGI (reference sequence). The CDR3 is 14 residues long. The CDR3 here is CASSQKRGLYEQYF. In DNA, the CDR3 is TGTGCCAGCAGTCAGAAGCGGGGACTGTACGAGCAGTACTTC.

The chain employs TRBV9 and TRBJ1-6; no reliable D call. Germline V gene sequence: CDR1 SGDLS, CDR2 YYNGEE. With 1 base removed from V and 9 bases from J, the gap between germline ends came to 11 bases. This CDR3 is 14 amino acids long. The CDR3 nucleotides are TGTGCCAGCAGCGTACAAGGACTCATTTCACCCCTCCACTTT. It yields the protein CASSVQGLISPLHF.

The rearrangement uses TRBV27 and TRBJ2-4; the D call may be TRBD1 or TRBD2 (5 bases each). Germline CDR1 MNHEY, CDR2 SMNVEV (reference sequence). V lost 2 bases and J lost 9, with 14 bases in between. CDR3 size: 14 residues. The CDR3 DNA reads TGTGCCAGCAGTTTAGGGACGGATTCTGGCATTCAGTACTTC. Its protein product is CASSLGTDSGIQYF.

CDR3 nucleotides: TGCGCCAGCAGCCAAGATGGGCAGGGGAGGGAGACCCAGTACTTC. Its protein product is CASSQDGQGRETQYF. This chain links TRBV4-3 with TRBJ2-5; D is tentatively TRBD1 or TRBD2 (6 bases each). The V gene lost 0 bases and the J gene lost 5 bases, with 13 bases spanning the gap. The CDR3 sequence is 15 residues long. Germline V CDR1 and CDR2: LGHNA, YSLEER.

This clone has just one count. The junction shows a germline mismatch at one end, possibly a read error. The gene calls are TRBV7-7 and TRBJ2-2, with 9 bases that match TRBD2. Germline CDR1 is SSHAT and CDR2 is FNYEAQ (reference sequence). The length of the CDR3 is 15 residues. CDR3 DNA: TGTGCTAGCAGCGCGGGGGGGGCAAACACCGGGGAGCTGTTTTTT. It is translated as CASSAGGANTGELFF.

This clone has only a few counts. This chain uses TRBV10-3 with TRBJ2-2; tentatively, D is TRBD1 (7 bases). CDR1 is ENHRY, CDR2 SYGVKD, per germline. The CDR3 spans 13 residues. Trimming shortened V by 10 bases and J by 7 bases, and 16 bases separated the two germline ends. CDR3 amino acids: CASRQGGSGELFF. CDR3 in DNA: TGTGCCAGTCGTCAGGGGGGCAGCGGGGAGCTGTTTTTT.

Only a few counts were recorded for this clone. This rearrangement joins TRBV2 to TRBJ2-2; the D is unclear. Trimming removed 6 bases at V and 3 bases at J, with 8 bases between. In germline, CDR1 is SNHLY, CDR2 FYNNEI. This CDR3 region has 13 residues. CDR3 in DNA: TGTGCCAGCAGCTACACGCACACCGGGGAGCTGTTTTTT. It encodes CASSYTHTGELFF.

V and J are TRBV2 and TRBJ1-2; 9 positions match TRBD1. CDR1 is SNHLY, CDR2 FYNNEI, per germline. V lost 5 bases and J lost 2; bases outside the gene matches: 3. The CDR3 totals 14 residues. CDR3 loop: CASSSGQGNYGYTF. The CDR3 coding sequence is TGTGCCAGCAGTTCCGGACAGGGGAACTATGGCTACACCTTC.

The genes are TRBV29-1 and TRBJ1-2, with 10 positions matching TRBD1. With V trimmed by 8 bases and J by 5 bases, 8 bases remained unmatched. Germline CDR1 and CDR2: SQVTM and ANQGSEA. The CDR3 runs to 13 residues. The CDR3 spells CSIRQGARYGYTF. In DNA form, the CDR3 reads TGCAGCATACGACAGGGGGCTCGGTATGGCTACACCTTC. The complete variable domain, with remaining parts taken from reference TRBV29-1 and TRBJ1-2, reads SAVISQKPSRDICQRGTSLTIQCQVDSQVTMMFWYRQQPGQSLTLIATANQGSEATYESGFVIDKFPISRPNLTFSTLTVSNMSPEDSSIYLCSIRQGARYGYTFGSGTRLTVV.

This sequence joins TRBV30 and TRBJ2-3; D unclear. This CDR3 region has 15 residues. Per germline, CDR1 GTSNPN and CDR2 SVGIG (reference sequence). V lost 0 bases, J lost 2 bases, and 12 bases lay in between. The CDR3 reads CAWSVSWALTDTQYF. For the CDR3, the DNA is TGTGCCTGGAGTGTCTCGTGGGCCCTCACAGATACGCAGTATTTT. Complete variable domain (other parts from reference TRBV30 and TRBJ2-3): SQTIHQWPATLVQPVGSPLSLECTVEGTSNPNLYWYRQAAGRGLQLLFYSVGIGQISSEVPQNLSASRPQDRQFILSSKKLLLSDSGFYLCAWSVSWALTDTQYFGPGTRLTVL.

The CDR3, as DNA: TGTGCCAGCAGCCATCTCATAGGAGGGGGATCCTACGAGCAGTACTTC. Its protein is CASSHLIGGGSYEQYF. The chain couples TRBV14 to TRBJ2-7, with D perhaps TRBD1 or TRBD2 (6 bases each). This CDR3 is 16 amino acids long. V shed 3 bases and J shed 1 base, with 16 bases lying between them. The germline CDR1 and CDR2 sequences are SGHDN and FVKESK.